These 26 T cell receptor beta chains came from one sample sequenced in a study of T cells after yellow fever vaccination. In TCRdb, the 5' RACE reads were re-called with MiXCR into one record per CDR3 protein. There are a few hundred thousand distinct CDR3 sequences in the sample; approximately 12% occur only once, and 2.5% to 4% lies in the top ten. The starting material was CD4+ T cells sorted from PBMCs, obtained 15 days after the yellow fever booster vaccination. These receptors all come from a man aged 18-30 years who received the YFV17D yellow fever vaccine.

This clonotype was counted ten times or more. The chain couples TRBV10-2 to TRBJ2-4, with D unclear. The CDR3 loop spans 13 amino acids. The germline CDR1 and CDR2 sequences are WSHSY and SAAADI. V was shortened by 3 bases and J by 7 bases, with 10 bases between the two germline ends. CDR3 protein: CASSEHSLNIQYF. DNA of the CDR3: TGCGCCAGCAGTGAACACTCGCTGAACATTCAGTACTTC.

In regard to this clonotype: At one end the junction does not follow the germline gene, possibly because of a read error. The CDR3 spells CASTPPPGSRSGAKVLTF. CDR3 bases: TGTGCCAGCACCCCTCCACCGGGGTCCCGCTCTGGGGCCAAAGTCCTGACTTTC. V usage is TRBV7-2 and J usage is TRBJ2-6; D possibly matches TRBD1 or TRBD2 (5 bases each). The CDR3 has 18 residues. Germline CDR1 reads SGHTA; CDR2 reads FQGNSA.

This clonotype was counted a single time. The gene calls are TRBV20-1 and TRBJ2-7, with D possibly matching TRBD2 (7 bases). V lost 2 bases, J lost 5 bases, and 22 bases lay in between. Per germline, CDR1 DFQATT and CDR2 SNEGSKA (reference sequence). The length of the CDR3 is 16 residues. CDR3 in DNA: TGCAGTGCTAGACCCTGGGGGCAGGGAGGGTCTCACGAGCAGTACTTC. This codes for CSARPWGQGGSHEQYF.

The DNA of the CDR3 is TGCGCCAGCAGCCCCCGACCGGCGGGGGGGCCTCAAGAGACCCAGTACTTC. Translating it yields CASSPRPAGGPQETQYF. V gene TRBV5-1 combines with J gene TRBJ2-5; 9 positions agree with TRBD2. The V segment lost 4 bases and the J segment 2 bases; nucleotides outside the gene matches: 12. CDR1 and CDR2 from the germline V gene are SGHRS and YFSETQ. This CDR3 contains 17 residues.

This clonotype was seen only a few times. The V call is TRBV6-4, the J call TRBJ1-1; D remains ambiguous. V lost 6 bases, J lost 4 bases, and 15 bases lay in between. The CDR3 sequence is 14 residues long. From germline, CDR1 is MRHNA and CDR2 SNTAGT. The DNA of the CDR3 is TGTGCCAGCAGCCCCCAAGCGGGTGGCACTGAAGCTTTCTTT. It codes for CASSPQAGGTEAFF.

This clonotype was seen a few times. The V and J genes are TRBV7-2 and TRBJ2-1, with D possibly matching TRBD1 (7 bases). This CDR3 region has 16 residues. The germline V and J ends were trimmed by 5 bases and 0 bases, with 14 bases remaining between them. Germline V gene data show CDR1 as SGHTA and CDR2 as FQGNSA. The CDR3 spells CASSPRDSSSYNEQFF. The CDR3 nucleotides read TGTGCCAGCAGCCCGCGGGACAGCAGCTCCTACAATGAGCAGTTCTTC.

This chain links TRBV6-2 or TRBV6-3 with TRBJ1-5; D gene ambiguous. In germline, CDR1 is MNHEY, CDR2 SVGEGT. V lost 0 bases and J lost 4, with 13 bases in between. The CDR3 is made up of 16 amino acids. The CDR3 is CASSYSITASNQPQHF. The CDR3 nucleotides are TGTGCCAGCAGTTACTCGATTACAGCGAGTAATCAGCCCCAGCATTTT.

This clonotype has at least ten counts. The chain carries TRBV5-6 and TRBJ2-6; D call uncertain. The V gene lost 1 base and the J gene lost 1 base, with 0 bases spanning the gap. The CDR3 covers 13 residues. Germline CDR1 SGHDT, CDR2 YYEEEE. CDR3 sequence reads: CASSLSGANVLTF. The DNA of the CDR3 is TGTGCCAGCAGCTTGTCTGGGGCCAACGTCCTGACTTTC.

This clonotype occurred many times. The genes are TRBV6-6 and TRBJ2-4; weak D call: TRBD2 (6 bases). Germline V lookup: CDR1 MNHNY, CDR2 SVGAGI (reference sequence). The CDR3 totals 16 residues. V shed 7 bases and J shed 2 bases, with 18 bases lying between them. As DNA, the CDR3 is TGTGCCAGCACCGGGGACGGGAGTAGGTCCAAAAACATTCAGTACTTC. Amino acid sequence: CASTGDGSRSKNIQYF.

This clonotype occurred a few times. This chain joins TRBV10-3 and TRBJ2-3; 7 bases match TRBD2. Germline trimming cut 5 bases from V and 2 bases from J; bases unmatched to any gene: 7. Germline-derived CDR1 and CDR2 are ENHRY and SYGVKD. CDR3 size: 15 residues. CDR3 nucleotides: TGTGCCATCAGTCCTGCGCGGGGGAACACAGATACGCAGTATTTT. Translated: CAISPARGNTDTQYF.

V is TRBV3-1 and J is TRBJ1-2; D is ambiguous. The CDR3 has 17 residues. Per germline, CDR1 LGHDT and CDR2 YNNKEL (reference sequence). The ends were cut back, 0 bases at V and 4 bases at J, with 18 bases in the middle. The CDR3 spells CASSQDVAGRLSYGYTF. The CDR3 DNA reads TGTGCCAGCAGCCAAGACGTCGCTGGCAGGTTGAGCTATGGCTACACCTTC.

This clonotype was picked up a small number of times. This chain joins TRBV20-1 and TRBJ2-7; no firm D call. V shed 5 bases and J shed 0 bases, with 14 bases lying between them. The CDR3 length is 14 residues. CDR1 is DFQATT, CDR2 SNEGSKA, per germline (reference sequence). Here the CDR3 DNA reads TGCAGTGCTCCGACGGCTTCGAGCTCCTACGAGCAGTACTTC. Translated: CSAPTASSSYEQYF.

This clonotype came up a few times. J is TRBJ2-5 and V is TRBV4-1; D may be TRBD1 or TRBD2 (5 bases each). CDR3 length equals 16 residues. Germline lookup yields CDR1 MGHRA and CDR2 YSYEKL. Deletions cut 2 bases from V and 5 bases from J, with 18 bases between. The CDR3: CASSQTSGTRVETQYF. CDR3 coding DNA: TGCGCCAGCAGCCAAACCAGTGGGACCCGTGTGGAGACCCAGTACTTC.

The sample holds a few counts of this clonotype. CDR3 DNA sequence: TGCGCCAGCAGCTACTTAACAGGCACAGATACGCAGTATTTT. It translates to CASSYLTGTDTQYF. This sequence joins TRBV5-1 and TRBJ2-3; D is uncertain. Looked up from germline, CDR1 is SGHRS and CDR2 is YFSETQ. The CDR3 sequence is 14 residues long. Trimming stripped 3 bases from V and 1 base from J, with 9 bases between.

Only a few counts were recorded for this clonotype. This CDR3 reads CASSPRLGTEAFF. The CDR3 region has the DNA TGTGCCAGCAGCCCCCGGTTGGGCACTGAAGCTTTCTTT. The rearrangement links TRBV7-3 to TRBJ1-1; D unresolved. The germline gives CDR1 SGHTA, CDR2 FQGTGA. The CDR3 contains 13 residues. Trimming cost V 5 bases and J 4 bases, with 11 bases left between them.

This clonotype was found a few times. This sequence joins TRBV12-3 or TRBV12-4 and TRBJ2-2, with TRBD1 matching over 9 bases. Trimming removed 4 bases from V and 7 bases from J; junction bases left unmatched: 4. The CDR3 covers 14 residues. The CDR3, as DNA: TGTGCCAGCAGTTGGGGACAGGGAGGCGGGGAGCTGTTTTTT. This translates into CASSWGQGGGELFF.

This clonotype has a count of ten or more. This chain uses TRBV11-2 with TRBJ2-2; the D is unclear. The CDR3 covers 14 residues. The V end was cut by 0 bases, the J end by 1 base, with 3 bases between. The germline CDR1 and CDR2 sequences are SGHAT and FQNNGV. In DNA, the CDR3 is TGTGCCAGCAGCTTAGAACAGAACACCGGGGAGCTGTTTTTT. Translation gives CASSLEQNTGELFF.

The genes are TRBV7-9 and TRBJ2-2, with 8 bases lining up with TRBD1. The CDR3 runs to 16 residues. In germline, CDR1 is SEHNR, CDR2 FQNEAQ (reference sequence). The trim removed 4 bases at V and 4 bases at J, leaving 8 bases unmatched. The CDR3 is CASSSQGATVTGELFF. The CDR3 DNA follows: TGTGCCAGCAGCTCGCAGGGGGCGACCGTCACCGGGGAGCTGTTTTTT.

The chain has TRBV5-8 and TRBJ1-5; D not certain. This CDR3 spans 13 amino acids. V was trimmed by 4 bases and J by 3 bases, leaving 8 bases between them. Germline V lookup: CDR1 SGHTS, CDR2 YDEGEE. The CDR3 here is CASSPANNQPQHF. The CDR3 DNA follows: TGTGCCAGCAGCCCGGCCAACAATCAGCCCCAGCATTTT.

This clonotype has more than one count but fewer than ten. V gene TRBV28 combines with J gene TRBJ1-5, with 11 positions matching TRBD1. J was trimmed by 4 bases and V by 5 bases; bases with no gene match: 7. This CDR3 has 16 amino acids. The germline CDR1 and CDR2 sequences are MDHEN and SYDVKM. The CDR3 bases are TGTGCCAGCAGTCCCCTCGGACAGGGGGCGAATCAGCCCCAGCATTTT. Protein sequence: CASSPLGQGANQPQHF. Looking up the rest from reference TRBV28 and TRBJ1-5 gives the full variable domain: DVKVTQSSRYLVKRTGEKVFLECVQDMDHENMFWYRQDPGLGLRLIYFSYDVKMKEKGDIPEGYSVSREKKERFSLILESASTNQTSMYLCASSPLGQGANQPQHFGDGTRLSIL.

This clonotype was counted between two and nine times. The CDR3, as DNA: TGTGCCAGCAGTGATTACAATCAGCCCCAGCATTTT. Translating gives CASSDYNQPQHF. The chain uses TRBV6-1 and TRBJ1-5; D gene unclear. The V gene's germline CDR1 is MNHNS and CDR2 SASEGT. Trimming stripped 3 bases from V and 3 bases from J, with 3 bases between. The CDR3 extends over 12 amino acids.

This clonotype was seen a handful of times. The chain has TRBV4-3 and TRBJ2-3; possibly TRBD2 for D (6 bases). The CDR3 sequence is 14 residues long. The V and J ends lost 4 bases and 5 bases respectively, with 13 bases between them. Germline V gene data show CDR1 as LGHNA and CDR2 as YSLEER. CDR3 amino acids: CASSPLGGGDTQYF. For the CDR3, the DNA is TGCGCCAGCAGCCCCCTGGGGGGAGGAGATACGCAGTATTTT.

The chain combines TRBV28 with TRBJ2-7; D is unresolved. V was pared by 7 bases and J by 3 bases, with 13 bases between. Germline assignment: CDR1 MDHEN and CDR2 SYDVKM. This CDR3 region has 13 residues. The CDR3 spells CASNPAGYYEQYV. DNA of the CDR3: TGTGCCAGCAATCCCGCAGGATACTACGAGCAGTACGTC.

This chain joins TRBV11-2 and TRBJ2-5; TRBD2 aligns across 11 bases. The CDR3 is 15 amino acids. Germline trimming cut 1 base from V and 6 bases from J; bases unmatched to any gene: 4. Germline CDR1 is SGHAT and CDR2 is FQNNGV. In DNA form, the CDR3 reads TGTGCCAGCAGCTTAGTAGCGGGGGGGTGGAAGACCCAGTACTTC. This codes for CASSLVAGGWKTQYF.

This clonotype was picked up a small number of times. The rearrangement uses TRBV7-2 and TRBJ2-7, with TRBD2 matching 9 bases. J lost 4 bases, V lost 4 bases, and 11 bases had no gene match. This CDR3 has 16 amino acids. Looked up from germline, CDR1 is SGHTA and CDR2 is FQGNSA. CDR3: CASSYSSGALSYEQYF. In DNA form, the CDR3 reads TGTGCCAGCAGCTATTCTAGCGGGGCCCTCAGTTACGAGCAGTACTTC.

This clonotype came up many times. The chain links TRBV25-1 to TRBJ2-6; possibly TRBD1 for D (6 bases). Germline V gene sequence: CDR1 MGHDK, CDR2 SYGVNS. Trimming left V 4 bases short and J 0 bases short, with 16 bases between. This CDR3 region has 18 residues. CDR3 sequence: CASSALTGTFSGANVLTF. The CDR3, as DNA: TGTGCCAGCAGTGCCCTGACAGGTACTTTCTCTGGGGCCAACGTCCTGACTTTC.